This TCR beta chain was found in a study of T cells in Graves' hyperthyroidism and ophthalmopathy. RNA transcripts were the template for amplifying TCR beta CDR3 regions. First-round RT-PCR targeting the TCR CDR3 was performed with the HTBI primer set. MiXCR, applied by TCRdb to the multiplex PCR reads, yields one record per CDR3 protein. The sample records under 500,000 distinct CDR3 sequences, over 13% being singletons. The V and J ends lost 6 bases and 5 bases, in that order; junction bases with no gene match: 4. The germline gives CDR1 SNHLY, CDR2 FYNNEI. The CDR3 spans 13 residues. At least ten counts were recorded for this clonotype.

The origin of this receptor is a man aged 45-65 years with Graves' ophthalmopathy. The specimen sequenced was blood. V and J are TRBV2 and TRBJ2-5; 9 positions match TRBD2. The CDR3 reads CASRASGRETQYF. The CDR3, as DNA: TGTGCCAGCAGGGCCAGCGGGAGGGAGACCCAGTACTTC.